Given below is one TCR beta chain in context. This clone is a singleton in its sample. No cognate antigen has been identified for it. One base away there is no much larger clone; base qualities are not given. This sample was included in a study of control samples from healthy donors and cancer patients (dated by TCRdb to the early 2020s). The library was made by the immunoSEQ multiplex PCR assay. TCRdb holds this immuneACCESS table with in-frame rearrangements only. Some clones are missing; in checked studies, unresolved V genes explain under half, and the rest has no known cause. This sample has about 100,000 clones in its table, and about 88% of those were observed once. The ten largest clones take up 15% to 20% of the sample. CDR1 LNHDA and CDR2 SQIVND are derived from the germline V gene (reference sequence). Spanning cysteine to phenylalanine, the CDR3 consists of 15 amino acids. Here the CDR3 DNA is all that survives: 45 bases in frame from base 1. V and J lose 3 bases and 1 base, and a span of 10 bases separates them.

Input material: blood. This TCR was sampled from a woman in her forties or fifties in good health. The rearranged chain carries TRBV19 and TRBJ1-5; no D segment can be confidently identified. The base sequence is TGTGCCAGTAGTATTCAGTCAACGAGCAATCAGCCCCAGCATTTT. The translation is CASSIQSTSNQPQHF. Where the CDR3 stops, the reference TRBV19 and TRBJ1-5 genes take over; the full variable domain is DGGITQSPKYLFRKEGQNVTLSCEQNLNHDAMYWYRQDPGQGLRLIYYSQIVNDFQKGDIAEGYSVSREKKESFPLTVTSAQKNPTAFYLCASSIQSTSNQPQHFGDGTRLSIL.